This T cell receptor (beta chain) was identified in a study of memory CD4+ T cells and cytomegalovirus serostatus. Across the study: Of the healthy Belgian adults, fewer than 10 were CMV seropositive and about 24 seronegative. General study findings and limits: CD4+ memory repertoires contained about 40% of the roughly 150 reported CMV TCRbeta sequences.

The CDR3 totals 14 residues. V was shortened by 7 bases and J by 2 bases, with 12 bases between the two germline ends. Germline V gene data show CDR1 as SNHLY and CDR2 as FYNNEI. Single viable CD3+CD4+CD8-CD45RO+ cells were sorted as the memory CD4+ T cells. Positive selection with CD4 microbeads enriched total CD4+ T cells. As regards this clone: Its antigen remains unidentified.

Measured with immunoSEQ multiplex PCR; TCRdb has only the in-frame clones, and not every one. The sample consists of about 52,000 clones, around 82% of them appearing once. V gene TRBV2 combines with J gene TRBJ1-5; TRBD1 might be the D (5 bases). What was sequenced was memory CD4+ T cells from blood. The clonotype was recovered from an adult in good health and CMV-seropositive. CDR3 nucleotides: TGTGCCAGCATACGGGGACTGGGCAATCAGCCCCAGCATTTT. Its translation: CASIRGLGNQPQHF. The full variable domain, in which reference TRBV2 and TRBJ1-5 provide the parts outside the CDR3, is EPEVTQTPSHQVTQMGQEVILRCVPISNHLYFYWYRQILGQKVEFLVSFYNNEISEKSEIFDDQFSVERPDGSNFTLKIRSTKLEDSAMYFCASIRGLGNQPQHFGDGTRLSIL.